These T cell receptor beta chains were read from a single sample in a study of cytomegalovirus exposure and HLA in healthy donors. Sequencing used immunoSEQ multiplex PCR; TCRdb keeps in-frame clones, though not all of them. The repertoire includes 150,000 to 200,000 clones, roughly 79% of them detected once, and roughly 5% sits in the top ten. Sequencing was performed on PBMCs. The receptor set was obtained from a young woman in good health and CMV-seropositive. Both conserved end residues are part of each CDR3. Each record gives: D gene, J gene, V gene, clone size, CDR3 DNA, CDR3 protein. A D gene is named only where the DNA matches it firmly. Size values are once, few and many counts, or a class for expanded clones, and some rows have none.

NA TRBJ2-2 TRBV19 NA TGTGCCAGTAGTAAGGACAGAATCGGGGAGCTGTTTTTT CASSKDRIGELFF
TRBD1 TRBJ2-3 TRBV11-2 NA TGTGCCAGCAGCTTAGGTGGAACAGGGGGCACAGATACGCAGTATTTT CASSLGGTGGTDTQYF
NA TRBJ2-7 TRBV6-5 NA TGTGCCAGCAGTTACGGGGCCCCATCCTACGAGCAGTACTTC CASSYGAPSYEQYF
TRBD1 TRBJ1-3 TRBV5-1 few TGCGCCAGCAGCTTGGGGGGCAGGGGGACTGGAAACACCATATATTTT CASSLGGRGTGNTIYF
NA TRBJ2-5 TRBV7-8 NA TGTGCCAGCATAGCTTACTCTAGCCCGGAGACCCAGTACTTC CASIAYSSPETQYF
TRBD1 TRBJ1-1 TRBV6-5 few TGTGCCACACGGGACAGGGTGGTCTTGGGGGCTTTCTTT CATRDRVVLGAFF
NA TRBJ1-2 TRBV28 NA TGTGCCAGCGGATCGTCGACAGTAGAAGGGTTTAACTATGGCTACACCTTC CASGSSTVEGFNYGYTF
TRBD1 TRBJ2-5 TRBV11-2 few TGTGCCAGCAGCATCCGGACAGGGGGCAGGGAGACCCAGTACTTC CASSIRTGGRETQYF
TRBD2 TRBJ2-3 TRBV9 NA TGTGCCAGCAGCAACCGACTAGCTAAAGGTTCAGATACGCAGTATTTT CASSNRLAKGSDTQYF
NA TRBJ1-5 TRBV5-1 NA TGCGCCAGCAGCTTGGCAGGCCCCGCTGGGTTGGCCCAGCATTTT CASSLAGPAGLAQHF
NA TRBJ1-2 TRBV30 few TGTGCCTGGAGTGTACAGCCTTATGGCTACACCTTC CAWSVQPYGYTF
TRBD2 TRBJ2-3 TRBV23-1 NA TGCGCCAGCAGTGGGTTCGGGCGGGGGGGGAACCTCACAGATACGCAGTATTTT CASSGFGRGGNLTDTQYF
NA TRBJ2-3 TRBV6-6 NA TGTGCCAGCAGTTACCCCGGTGACACGGGCACAGATACGCAGTATTTT CASSYPGDTGTDTQYF
NA TRBJ1-2 TRBV18 few TGTGCCAGCTCACCAGGGACAATGCGAAACTATGGCTACACCTTC CASSPGTMRNYGYTF
NA TRBJ1-4 TRBV18 NA TGTGCCAGCTCACGGGCATTTGCAACTAATGAAAAACTGTTTTTT CASSRAFATNEKLFF
NA TRBJ2-5 TRBV6-5 few TGTGCCAGCAGTTACTCGAGACAGGCCGAGACCCAGTACTTC CASSYSRQAETQYF
TRBD2 TRBJ2-3 TRBV5-6 NA TGTGCCAGCAGCTTGGGACTAGCGGGCGGGAACACAGATACGCAGTATTTT CASSLGLAGGNTDTQYF
NA TRBJ2-5 TRBV28 NA TGTGCCAGCAGTCAAACAAACAGGGTAGGAGAGACCCAGTACTTC CASSQTNRVGETQYF
TRBD1 TRBJ2-7 TRBV5-1 NA TGCGCCAGTTCCGGGACAGGGTCCTACGAGCAGTACTTC CASSGTGSYEQYF
NA TRBJ2-6 TRBV28 NA TGTGCCAGTTACTCTGGGGCCAACGTCCTGACTTTC CASYSGANVLTF